The 23 T cell receptor beta chains reported below all come from one sample, sequenced in a study of shared clonotypes between healthy human individuals. Assay used: immunoSEQ multiplex PCR; TCRdb lists only in-frame clones, some missing. The sample contains about 2.4 million clones, 90% to 95% of which appear only once. The sequenced material came from naive CD4+ T cells from PBMCs. The sample's subset: CD45RA+ positively selected. Source of these receptors: a man between 18 and 29 years old in good health. Some clones in this sample may be carry-over from other donors' samples.

V and J are TRBV5-1 and TRBJ2-1; 8 bases fit TRBD1. V was pared by 4 bases and J by 4 bases, with 4 bases of the junction left unmatched. CDR1 is SGHRS and CDR2 is YFSETQ in the germline V gene. This CDR3 comprises 14 residues. In DNA, the CDR3 is TGCGCCAGCAGCGTGGACAGGGCTTACAATGAGCAGTTCTTC. Encoded protein: CASSVDRAYNEQFF.

The chain carries TRBV5-4 and TRBJ2-3; a possible D gene is TRBD1 (6 bases). Deletions cut 3 bases from V and 7 bases from J, with 12 bases between. The germline V gene has CDR1 SGHNT and CDR2 YYREEE (reference sequence). The CDR3 contains 13 residues. The CDR3 loop is CASSSLDSYTQYF. Here the CDR3 DNA reads TGTGCCAGCAGCTCTCTGGACAGTTATACGCAGTATTTT.

This clone was observed once. The V call is TRBV4-1, the J call TRBJ1-1; a weak D match, TRBD1 (6 bases). Germline assignment: CDR1 MGHRA and CDR2 YSYEKL. V dropped 4 bases and J dropped 0 bases, with 18 bases sitting between them. There are 17 residues in the CDR3. The CDR3 reads CASSPLISGTLNTEAFF. In DNA form, the CDR3 reads TGCGCCAGCAGCCCCTTAATTTCTGGGACACTGAACACTGAAGCTTTCTTT.

CDR3 nucleotide sequence: TGTGCCAGCAGCCCGCGCTGGATCGCGAGAGGGGCCGGGGAGCTGTTTTTT. Protein sequence: CASSPRWIARGAGELFF. This chain joins TRBV11-2 and TRBJ2-2, with D perhaps given as TRBD1 or TRBD2 (5 bases each). This CDR3 is built from 17 residues. Germline values: CDR1 SGHAT, CDR2 FQNNGV. Trimming took 5 bases from V and 6 from J, leaving 22 bases between them.

This chain uses TRBV7-6 with TRBJ1-1; D possibly corresponds to TRBD1 (5 bases). Between the trimmed V and J ends, which lost 11 bases and 8 bases, there was a span of 12 bases. The CDR3 loop spans 10 amino acids. The germline CDR1 and CDR2 sequences are SGHVS and FNYEAQ. As DNA, the CDR3 is TGTGCCTCCAGTGGGGCCGAAGCTTTCTTT. Protein sequence: CASSGAEAFF. The full variable domain, rest sourced from reference TRBV7-6 and TRBJ1-1, is GAGVSQSPRYKVTKRGQDVALRCDPISGHVSLYWYRQALGQGPEFLTYFNYEAQQDKSGLPNDRFSAERPEGSISTLTIQRTEQRDSAMYRCASSGAEAFFGQGTRLTVV.

This clone was found once. CDR3 sequence: CASSPGTTKASGELFF. In DNA form, the CDR3 reads TGTGCCAGCAGCCCAGGGACCACCAAAGCCTCCGGGGAGCTGTTTTTT. The chain couples TRBV9 to TRBJ2-2; D possibly matches TRBD1 or TRBD2 (5 bases each). The CDR3 loop spans 16 amino acids. Trimming left V 4 bases short and J 6 bases short, with 19 bases between. Germline assignment: CDR1 SGDLS and CDR2 YYNGEE.

The V gene is TRBV7-2, the J gene TRBJ2-1, with 9 bases lining up with TRBD2. CDR1 SGHTA and CDR2 FQGNSA come from the germline V gene. Losses at the gene ends were 3 bases for V and 4 bases for J; bases not matched to a gene: 4. This CDR3 is built from 15 residues. DNA for the CDR3: TGTGCCAGCAGCTTTAAGACTAGCGGTTACAATGAGCAGTTCTTC. Translation gives CASSFKTSGYNEQFF.

The chain uses TRBV7-9 and TRBJ2-5; possibly TRBD1 for D (6 bases). The CDR3 sequence is 15 residues long. From germline, CDR1 is SEHNR and CDR2 FQNEAQ (reference sequence). V dropped 5 bases and J dropped 2 bases, with 15 bases sitting between them. The CDR3 sequence: CASSAHRAGQETQYF. In nucleotides, the CDR3 is TGTGCCAGCAGCGCCCACAGGGCAGGGCAAGAGACCCAGTACTTC.

This chain links TRBV15 with TRBJ1-5; D might be TRBD1 (5 bases). Germline V gene data show CDR1 as LNHNV and CDR2 as YYDKDF (reference sequence). CDR3 length: 14 amino acids. Trimming removed 5 bases at V and 7 bases at J, with 15 bases between. This CDR3 is CATSPGQVRQPQHF. CDR3 DNA: TGTGCCACCAGCCCTGGACAAGTCAGGCAGCCCCAGCATTTT.

The rearrangement links TRBV27 to TRBJ1-2; maybe TRBD1 (6 bases). V lost 6 bases and J 5 bases, leaving 28 bases between the germline ends. The CDR3 loop spans 18 amino acids. From germline, CDR1 is MNHEY and CDR2 SMNVEV (reference sequence). CDR3 coding DNA: TGTGCCAGCAGGATTTCGGACAGACAAGCCCTTGGGAGATATGGCTACACCTTC. Protein product: CASRISDRQALGRYGYTF.

Only one count was recorded for this clone. This chain connects TRBV28 to TRBJ2-7; possibly TRBD2 for D (7 bases). The ends were cut back, 7 bases at V and 4 bases at J, with 14 bases in the middle. CDR3 length: 13 amino acids. Germline V CDR1 and CDR2: MDHEN, SYDVKM. CDR3 protein: CASTQGGGYEQYF. DNA for the CDR3: TGTGCCAGCACCCAGGGAGGGGGGTACGAGCAGTACTTC. The complete variable domain, with remaining parts taken from reference TRBV28 and TRBJ2-7, reads DVKVTQSSRYLVKRTGEKVFLECVQDMDHENMFWYRQDPGLGLRLIYFSYDVKMKEKGDIPEGYSVSREKKERFSLILESASTNQTSMYLCASTQGGGYEQYFGPGTRLTVT.

The chain recombines TRBV6-1 with TRBJ2-1; D may be TRBD1 (8 bases). Deletions cut 3 bases from V and 4 bases from J, with 19 bases between. Germline values: CDR1 MNHNS, CDR2 SASEGT. The CDR3 sequence is 17 residues long. The DNA for the CDR3 is TGTGCCAGCAGTGAGGACATAACAGGGGGGGAGTACAATGAGCAGTTCTTC. As protein: CASSEDITGGEYNEQFF.

The rearrangement uses TRBV4-1 and TRBJ2-7; 8 bases map to TRBD2. CDR1 and CDR2 (germline): MGHRA, YSYEKL. V trimming: 2 bases; J trimming: 4 bases; junction bases outside the gene matches: 19. The CDR3 totals 19 residues. The CDR3 bases are TGCGCCAGCAGCCAAATAGCGCGGGCGGGAGGCTCAGGGTCTTACGAGCAGTACTTC. It specifies CASSQIARAGGSGSYEQYF.

The chain couples TRBV5-4 to TRBJ1-2, with 11 bases that match TRBD1. There are 15 residues in the CDR3. Germline CDR1 is SGHNT and CDR2 is YYREEE (reference sequence). Trimming at V came to 4 bases and at J to 2 bases, leaving 4 bases not matched to a gene. Here the CDR3 reads CASSRGTGGNYGYTF. DNA of the CDR3: TGTGCCAGCAGCCGGGGGACAGGGGGGAACTATGGCTACACCTTC. Using reference TRBV5-4 and TRBJ1-2 for the parts outside the CDR3, the full variable domain is ETGVTQSPTHLIKTRGQQVTLRCSSQSGHNTVSWYQQALGQGPQFIFQYYREEENGRGNFPPRFSGLQFPNYSSELNVNALELDDSALYLCASSRGTGGNYGYTFGSGTRLTVV.

The gene calls are TRBV6-5 and TRBJ1-3; TRBD1 agrees at 7 bases. J lost 0 bases, V lost 5 bases, and 1 base had no gene match. The CDR3 spans 14 residues. The germline gives CDR1 MNHEY, CDR2 SVGAGI. The CDR3 spells CASSTGDSGNTIYF. The DNA of the CDR3 is TGTGCCAGCAGTACAGGGGACTCTGGAAACACCATATATTTT.

The gene calls are TRBV29-1 and TRBJ2-5, with TRBD2 identical over 7 bases. Germline trimming cut 7 bases from V and 2 bases from J; bases unmatched to any gene: 7. The germline CDR1 and CDR2 sequences are SQVTM and ANQGSEA. The CDR3 loop spans 13 amino acids. For the CDR3, the DNA is TGCAGCGGCCAACCGGGACTACAAGAGACCCAGTACTTC. Translated, it gives CSGQPGLQETQYF.

Notes on this clone: Other nucleotide sequences from this sample produce the same CDR3. The chain combines TRBV20-1 with TRBJ2-3; no clear D. The germline V gene has CDR1 DFQATT and CDR2 SNEGSKA (reference sequence). V lost 7 bases and J 2 bases, leaving 4 bases between the germline ends. This CDR3 spans 10 amino acids. CDR3 residues: CSVPTDTQYF. DNA of the CDR3: TGCAGTGTCCCCACAGATACGCAGTATTTT.

The rearrangement joins TRBV7-2 to TRBJ1-1; D not resolved. The CDR3 has 14 amino acids. V dropped 3 bases and J dropped 8 bases, with 16 bases sitting between them. Germline CDR1 reads SGHTA; CDR2 reads FQGNSA. CDR3 sequence reads: CASSFRRTVGEAFF. The DNA of the CDR3 is TGTGCCAGCAGCTTCAGGAGGACCGTAGGGGAAGCTTTCTTT.

This chain joins TRBV9 and TRBJ1-5, with D possibly TRBD1 on 5 matching bases. Germline loops: CDR1 SGDLS, CDR2 YYNGEE. Trimming took off 4 bases at V and 5 bases at J, with 7 bases between the two ends. There are 12 residues in the CDR3. The CDR3 is CASSPGHQPQHF. In nucleotides, the CDR3 is TGTGCCAGCAGCCCGGGACATCAGCCCCAGCATTTT.

The genes are TRBV28 and TRBJ2-3; D is uncertain. Deletions cut 4 bases from V and 7 bases from J, with 15 bases between. CDR3 length equals 14 residues. From germline, CDR1 is MDHEN and CDR2 SYDVKM. CDR3 amino acids: CASSWTLGKNTQYF. CDR3 DNA: TGTGCCAGCAGTTGGACCCTTGGCAAGAATACGCAGTATTTT.

The chain links TRBV28 to TRBJ1-4; D unclear. This CDR3 comprises 13 residues. Trimming took off 8 bases at V and 7 bases at J, with 14 bases between the two ends. Germline V CDR1 and CDR2: MDHEN, SYDVKM. The CDR3 region has the DNA TGTGCCAGCGGGAGACCCCCTCGTGAAAAACTGTTTTTT. It is translated as CASGRPPREKLFF.

This chain joins TRBV7-3 and TRBJ2-7; 9 nucleotides line up with TRBD2. This CDR3 is 16 amino acids long. CDR1 is SGHTA, CDR2 FQGTGA, per germline. V lost 2 bases, J lost 4 bases, and 9 bases stayed unmatched. The CDR3 here is CASSLFASGAAYEQYF. CDR3 bases: TGTGCCAGCAGCTTATTTGCTAGCGGGGCCGCTTACGAGCAGTACTTC.

The V gene is TRBV4-3, the J gene TRBJ1-1; D possibly corresponds to TRBD1 (6 bases). Germline V gene sequence: CDR1 LGHNA, CDR2 YSLEER. The CDR3 extends over 15 amino acids. Between the trimmed V and J ends, which lost 4 bases and 6 bases, there was a span of 18 bases. CDR3: CASSRYRQDPSEAFF. The DNA of the CDR3 is TGCGCCAGCAGCCGTTATCGACAGGACCCCTCTGAAGCTTTCTTT.